This T cell receptor (beta chain) was found in a study of blood T cell repertoires in COVID-19. The protocol was immunoSEQ multiplex PCR, while the TCRdb copy is restricted to in-frame clones and leaves out a portion. This sample has fewer than 100,000 clones, with approximately 87% found just once. The CDR3 is 12 residues long. V was cut by 5 bases and J by 7 bases, with 9 bases left in between. The sample consisted of peripheral blood. This sequence originates from an elderly man in a cohort sampled during active COVID-19. The chain couples TRBV12-3 or TRBV12-4 to TRBJ2-1; D remains ambiguous. The CDR3, as DNA: TGTGCCAGCAGTCCGACTGGGAATGAGCAGTTCTTC. It yields the protein CASSPTGNEQFF.